This T cell receptor (beta chain) was captured by sequencing in a study of monozygotic twins with inflammatory bowel disease. The germline V gene has CDR1 LGHDT and CDR2 YNNKEL (reference sequence). This CDR3 is built from 16 residues. During cDNA synthesis, UMIs that each contained a 6-nucleotide sample barcode were added by means of template switching. For each CDR3 protein, TCRdb gives one entry from its re-call of the 5' RACE reads, without DNA. Across hundreds of thousands of distinct CDR3 sequences, the top ten clones capture about 2.6% of the sample. The genes are TRBV3-1 and TRBJ2-3; TCRdb outputs TRBD2, but without DNA this stays unchecked. This clonotype was sampled from a human donor with ulcerative colitis or Crohn's disease, or a healthy co-twin of an affected twin (not recorded which). Sequencing was performed on blood. The CDR3 spells CASSHTRGGRTDTQYF.